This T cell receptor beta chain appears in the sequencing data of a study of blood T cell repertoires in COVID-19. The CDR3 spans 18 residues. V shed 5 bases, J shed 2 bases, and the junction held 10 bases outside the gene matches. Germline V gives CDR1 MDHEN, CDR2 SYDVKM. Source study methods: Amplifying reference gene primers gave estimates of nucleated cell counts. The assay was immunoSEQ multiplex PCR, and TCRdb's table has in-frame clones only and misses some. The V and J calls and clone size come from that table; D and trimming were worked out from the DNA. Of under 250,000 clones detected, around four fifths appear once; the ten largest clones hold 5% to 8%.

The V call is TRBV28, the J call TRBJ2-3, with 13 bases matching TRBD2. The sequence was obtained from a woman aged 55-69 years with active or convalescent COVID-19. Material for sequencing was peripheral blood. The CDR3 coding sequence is TGTGCCAGCAGTATTTGGACTAGCGGGAGTTCGTACACAGATACGCAGTATTTT. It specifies CASSIWTSGSSYTDTQYF.